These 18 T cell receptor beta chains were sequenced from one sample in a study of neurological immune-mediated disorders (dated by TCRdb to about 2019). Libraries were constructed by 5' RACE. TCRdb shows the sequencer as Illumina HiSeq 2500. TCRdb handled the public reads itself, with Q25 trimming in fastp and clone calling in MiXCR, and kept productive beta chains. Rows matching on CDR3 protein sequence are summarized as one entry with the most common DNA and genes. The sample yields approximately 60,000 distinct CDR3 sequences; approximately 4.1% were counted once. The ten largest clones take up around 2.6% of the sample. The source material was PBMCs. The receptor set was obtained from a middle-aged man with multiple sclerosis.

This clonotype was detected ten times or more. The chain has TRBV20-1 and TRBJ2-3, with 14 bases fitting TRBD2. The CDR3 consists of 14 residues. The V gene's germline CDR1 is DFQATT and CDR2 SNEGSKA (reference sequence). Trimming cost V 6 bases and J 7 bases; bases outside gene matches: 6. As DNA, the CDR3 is TGCAGTGCAAGACTAGCGGGGGGGCAATATACGCAGTATTTT. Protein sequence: CSARLAGGQYTQYF.

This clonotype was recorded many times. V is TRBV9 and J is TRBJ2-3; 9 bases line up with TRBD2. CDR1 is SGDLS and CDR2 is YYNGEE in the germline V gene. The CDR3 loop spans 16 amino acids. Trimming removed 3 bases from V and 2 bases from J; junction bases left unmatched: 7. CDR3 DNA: TGTGCCAGCAGCGGTCGACTAGCGGAGAACACAGATACGCAGTATTTT. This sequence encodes CASSGRLAENTDTQYF. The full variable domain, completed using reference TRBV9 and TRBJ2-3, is DSGVTQTPKHLITATGQRVTLRCSPRSGDLSVYWYQQSLDQGLQFLIQYYNGEERAKGNILERFSAQQFPDLHSELNLSSLELGDSALYFCASSGRLAENTDTQYFGPGTRLTVL.

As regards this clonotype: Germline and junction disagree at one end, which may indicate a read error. This chain's CDR3 is CASSLEQDQPQNF. CDR3 coding DNA: TGCGCCAGCAGCTTGGAACAGGATCAGCCCCAGAATTTT. This chain joins TRBV5-1 and TRBJ1-5; TRBD1 might be the D (5 bases). The germline V gene has CDR1 SGHRS and CDR2 YFSETQ. The CDR3 spans 13 residues.

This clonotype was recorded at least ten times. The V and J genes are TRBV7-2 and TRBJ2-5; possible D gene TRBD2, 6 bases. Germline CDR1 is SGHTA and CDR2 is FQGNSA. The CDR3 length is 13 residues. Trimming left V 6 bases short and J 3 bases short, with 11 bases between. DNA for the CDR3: TGTGCCAGCAGTCCTAGACTAGAAGAGACCCAGTACTTC. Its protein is CASSPRLEETQYF.

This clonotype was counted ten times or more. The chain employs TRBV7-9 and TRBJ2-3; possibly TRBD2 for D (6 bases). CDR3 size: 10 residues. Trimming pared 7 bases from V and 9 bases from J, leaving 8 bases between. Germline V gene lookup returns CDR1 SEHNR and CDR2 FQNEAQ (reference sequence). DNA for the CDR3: TGTGCCAGCACCGCGGGAACGCAGTATTTT. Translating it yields CASTAGTQYF.

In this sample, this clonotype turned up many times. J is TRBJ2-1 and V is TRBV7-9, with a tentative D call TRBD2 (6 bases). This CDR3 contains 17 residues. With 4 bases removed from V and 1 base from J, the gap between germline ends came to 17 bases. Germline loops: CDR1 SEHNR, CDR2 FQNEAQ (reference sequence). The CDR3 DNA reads TGTGCCAGCAGCTCGGAGGGGCTAGCCCATTCCTACAATGAGCAGTTCTTC. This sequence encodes CASSSEGLAHSYNEQFF. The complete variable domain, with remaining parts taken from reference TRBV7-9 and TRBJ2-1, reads DTGVSQNPRHKITKRGQNVTFRCDPISEHNRLYWYRQTLGQGPEFLTYFQNEAQLEKSRLLSDRFSAERPKGSFSTLEIQRTEQGDSAMYLCASSSEGLAHSYNEQFFGPGTRLTVL.

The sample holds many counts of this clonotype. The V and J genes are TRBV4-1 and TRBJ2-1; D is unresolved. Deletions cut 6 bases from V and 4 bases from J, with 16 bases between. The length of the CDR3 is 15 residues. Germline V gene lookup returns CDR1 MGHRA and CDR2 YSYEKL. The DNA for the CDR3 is TGCGCCAGCAGGTCAGGACCGATCGAATACAATGAGCAGTTCTTC. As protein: CASRSGPIEYNEQFF.

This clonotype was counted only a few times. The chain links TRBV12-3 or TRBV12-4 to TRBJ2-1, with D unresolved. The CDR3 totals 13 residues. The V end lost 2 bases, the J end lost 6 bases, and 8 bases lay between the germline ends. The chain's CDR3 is CASSLLSFNEQFF. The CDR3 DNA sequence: TGTGCCAGCAGTTTACTGTCTTTCAATGAGCAGTTCTTC.

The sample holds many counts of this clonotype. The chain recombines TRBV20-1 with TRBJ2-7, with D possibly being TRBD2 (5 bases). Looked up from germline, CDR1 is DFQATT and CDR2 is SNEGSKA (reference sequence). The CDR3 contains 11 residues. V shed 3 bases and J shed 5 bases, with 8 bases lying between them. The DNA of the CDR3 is TGCAGTGCTAGGTCCGGGGACGAGCAGTACGTC. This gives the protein CSARSGDEQYV.

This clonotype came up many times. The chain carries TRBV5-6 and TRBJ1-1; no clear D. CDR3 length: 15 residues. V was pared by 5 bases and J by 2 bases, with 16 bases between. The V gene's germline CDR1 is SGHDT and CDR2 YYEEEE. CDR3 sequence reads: CASRPQNSINTEAFF. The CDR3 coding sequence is TGTGCCAGCAGACCACAAAACAGCATTAACACTGAAGCTTTCTTT.

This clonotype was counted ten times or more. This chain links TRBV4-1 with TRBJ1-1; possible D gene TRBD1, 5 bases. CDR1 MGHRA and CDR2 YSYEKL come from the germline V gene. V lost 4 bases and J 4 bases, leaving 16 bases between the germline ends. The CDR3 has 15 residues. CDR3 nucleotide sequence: TGCGCCAGCAGCCCGAGGACCTCGGGGGGCACTGAAGCTTTCTTT. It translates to CASSPRTSGGTEAFF.

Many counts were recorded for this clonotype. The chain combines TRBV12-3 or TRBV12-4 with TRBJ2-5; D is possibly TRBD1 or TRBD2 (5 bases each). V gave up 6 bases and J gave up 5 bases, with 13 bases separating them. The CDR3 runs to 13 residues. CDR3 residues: CASSRAEGETQYF. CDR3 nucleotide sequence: TGTGCCAGCAGCCGGGCAGAGGGGGAGACCCAGTACTTC.

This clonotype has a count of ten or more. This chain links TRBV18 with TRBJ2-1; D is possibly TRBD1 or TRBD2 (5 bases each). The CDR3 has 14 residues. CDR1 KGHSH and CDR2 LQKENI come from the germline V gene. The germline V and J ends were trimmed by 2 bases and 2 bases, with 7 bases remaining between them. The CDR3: CASSPMGPYNEQFF. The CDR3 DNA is TGTGCCAGCTCACCAATGGGACCCTACAATGAGCAGTTCTTC.

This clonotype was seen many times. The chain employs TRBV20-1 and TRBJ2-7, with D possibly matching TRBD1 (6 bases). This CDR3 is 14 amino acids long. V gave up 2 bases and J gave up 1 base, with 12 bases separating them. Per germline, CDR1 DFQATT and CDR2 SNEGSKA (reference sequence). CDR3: CSARWAGVSYEQYF. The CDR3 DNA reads TGCAGTGCTAGATGGGCAGGGGTGTCCTACGAGCAGTACTTC.

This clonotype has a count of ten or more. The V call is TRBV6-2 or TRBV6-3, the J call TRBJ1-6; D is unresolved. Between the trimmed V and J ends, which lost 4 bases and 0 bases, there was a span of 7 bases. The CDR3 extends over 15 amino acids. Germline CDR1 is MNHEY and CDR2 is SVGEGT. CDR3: CASSSRISYNSPLHF. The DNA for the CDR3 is TGTGCCAGCAGTTCCAGAATCTCCTATAATTCACCCCTCCACTTT.

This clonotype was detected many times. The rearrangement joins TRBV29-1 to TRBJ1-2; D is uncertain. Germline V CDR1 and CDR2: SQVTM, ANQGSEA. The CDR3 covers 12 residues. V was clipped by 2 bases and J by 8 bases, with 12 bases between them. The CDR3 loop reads CSVETSQIGYTF. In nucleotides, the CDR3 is TGCAGCGTTGAAACGAGTCAAATCGGCTACACCTTC. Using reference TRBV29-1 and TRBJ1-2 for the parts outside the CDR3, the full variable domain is SAVISQKPSRDICQRGTSLTIQCQVDSQVTMMFWYRQQPGQSLTLIATANQGSEATYESGFVIDKFPISRPNLTFSTLTVSNMSPEDSSIYLCSVETSQIGYTFGSGTRLTVV.

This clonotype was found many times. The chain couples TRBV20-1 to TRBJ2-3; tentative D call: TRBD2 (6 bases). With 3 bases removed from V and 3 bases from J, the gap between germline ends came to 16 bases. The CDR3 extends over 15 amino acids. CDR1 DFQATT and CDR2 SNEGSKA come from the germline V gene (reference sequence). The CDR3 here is CSASPSDYKTDTQYF. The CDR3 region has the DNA TGCAGTGCTAGTCCTAGCGACTATAAGACAGATACGCAGTATTTT.

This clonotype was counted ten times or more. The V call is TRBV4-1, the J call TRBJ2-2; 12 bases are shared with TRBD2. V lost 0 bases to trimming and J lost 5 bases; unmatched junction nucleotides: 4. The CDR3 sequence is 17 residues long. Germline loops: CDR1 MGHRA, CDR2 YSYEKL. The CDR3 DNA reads TGCGCCAGCAGCCAAGAGCCTAGCGGGGGGGCAACCGGGGAGCTGTTTTTT. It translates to CASSQEPSGGATGELFF.